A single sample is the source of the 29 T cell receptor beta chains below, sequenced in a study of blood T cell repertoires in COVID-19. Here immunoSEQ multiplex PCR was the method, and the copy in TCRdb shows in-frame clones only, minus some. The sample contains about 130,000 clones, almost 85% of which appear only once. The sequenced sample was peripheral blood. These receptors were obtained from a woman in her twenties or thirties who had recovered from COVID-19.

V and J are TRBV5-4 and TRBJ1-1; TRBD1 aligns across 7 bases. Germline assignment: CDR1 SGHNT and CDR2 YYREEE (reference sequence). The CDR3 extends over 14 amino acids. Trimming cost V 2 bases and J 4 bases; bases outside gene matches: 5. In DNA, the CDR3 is TGTGCCAGCAGCTTAGAGGGGGCGCGCACTGAAGCTTTCTTT. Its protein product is CASSLEGARTEAFF.

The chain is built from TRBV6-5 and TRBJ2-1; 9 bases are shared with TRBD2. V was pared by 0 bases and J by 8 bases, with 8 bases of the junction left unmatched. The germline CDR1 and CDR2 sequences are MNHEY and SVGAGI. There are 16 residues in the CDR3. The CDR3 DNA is TGTGCCAGCAGTTACTCGGCGCGGGGGGGTTTCTATGAGCAGTTCTTC. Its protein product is CASSYSARGGFYEQFF.

This CDR3 is CASSLRGLAGVGEQFF. DNA for the CDR3: TGTGCCAGCAGCCTCCGGGGACTAGCGGGAGTCGGGGAGCAGTTCTTC. The chain uses TRBV11-3 and TRBJ2-1, with 14 bases that match TRBD2. Germline V gene sequence: CDR1 SGHNT, CDR2 YENEEA. The length of the CDR3 is 16 residues. The ends lost 5 bases at V and 10 bases at J; junction bases unmatched: 10.

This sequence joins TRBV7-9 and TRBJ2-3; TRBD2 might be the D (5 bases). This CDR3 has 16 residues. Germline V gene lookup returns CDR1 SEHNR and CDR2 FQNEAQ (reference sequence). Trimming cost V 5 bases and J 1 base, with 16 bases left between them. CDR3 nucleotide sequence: TGTGCCAGCAGCCTCTGGGGTAGGCGGGGCACAGATACGCAGTATTTT. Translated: CASSLWGRRGTDTQYF.

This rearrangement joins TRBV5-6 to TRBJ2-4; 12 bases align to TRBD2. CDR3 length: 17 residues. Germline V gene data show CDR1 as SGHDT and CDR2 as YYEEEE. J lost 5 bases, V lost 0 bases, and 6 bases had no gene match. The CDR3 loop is CASSLELAGGYENIQYF. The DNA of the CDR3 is TGTGCCAGCAGCTTGGAACTAGCGGGGGGATACGAAAACATTCAGTACTTC. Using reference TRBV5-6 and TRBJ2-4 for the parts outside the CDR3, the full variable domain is DAGVTQSPTHLIKTRGQQVTLRCSPKSGHDTVSWYQQALGQGPQFIFQYYEEEERQRGNFPDRFSGHQFPNYSSELNVNALLLGDSALYLCASSLELAGGYENIQYFGAGTRLSVL.

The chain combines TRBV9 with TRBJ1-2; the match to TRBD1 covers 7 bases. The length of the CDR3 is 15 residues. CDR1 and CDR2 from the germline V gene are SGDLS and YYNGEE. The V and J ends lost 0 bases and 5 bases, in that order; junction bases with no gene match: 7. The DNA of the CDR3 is TGTGCCAGCAGCGTAGGGATGGGGGACAGATATGGCTACACCTTC. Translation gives CASSVGMGDRYGYTF.

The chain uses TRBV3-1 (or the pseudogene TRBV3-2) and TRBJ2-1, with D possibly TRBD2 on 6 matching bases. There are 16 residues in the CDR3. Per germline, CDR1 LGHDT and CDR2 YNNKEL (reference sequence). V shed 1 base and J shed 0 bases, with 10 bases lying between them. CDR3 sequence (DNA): TGTGCCAGCAGCCAAGGGGGGGTAAACTCCTACAATGAGCAGTTCTTC. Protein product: CASSQGGVNSYNEQFF.

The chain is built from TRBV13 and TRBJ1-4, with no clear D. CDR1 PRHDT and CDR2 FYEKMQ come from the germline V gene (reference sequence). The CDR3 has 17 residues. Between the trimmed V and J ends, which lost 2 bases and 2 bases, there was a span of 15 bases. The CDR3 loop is CASSLISSGRTNEKLFF. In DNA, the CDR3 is TGTGCCAGCAGCTTAATCTCTTCCGGGAGGACTAATGAAAAACTGTTTTTT.

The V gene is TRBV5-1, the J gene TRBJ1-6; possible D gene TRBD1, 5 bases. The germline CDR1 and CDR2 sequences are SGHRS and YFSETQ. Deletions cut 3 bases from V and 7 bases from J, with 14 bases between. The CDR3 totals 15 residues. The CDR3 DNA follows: TGCGCCAGCAGCTCGAGCCCGGGGGAGAATTCACCCCTCCACTTT. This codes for CASSSSPGENSPLHF. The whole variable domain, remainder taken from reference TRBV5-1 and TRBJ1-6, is KAGVTQTPRYLIKTRGQQVTLSCSPISGHRSVSWYQQTPGQGLQFLFEYFSETQRNKGNFPGRFSGRQFSNSRSEMNVSTLELGDSALYLCASSSSPGENSPLHFGNGTRLTVT.

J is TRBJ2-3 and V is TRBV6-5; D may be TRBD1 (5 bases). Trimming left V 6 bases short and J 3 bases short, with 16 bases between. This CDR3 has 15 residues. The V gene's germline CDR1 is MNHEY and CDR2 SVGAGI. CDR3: CASSLGAVRTDTQYF. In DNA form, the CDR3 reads TGTGCCAGCAGCCTTGGGGCGGTTCGAACAGATACGCAGTATTTT.

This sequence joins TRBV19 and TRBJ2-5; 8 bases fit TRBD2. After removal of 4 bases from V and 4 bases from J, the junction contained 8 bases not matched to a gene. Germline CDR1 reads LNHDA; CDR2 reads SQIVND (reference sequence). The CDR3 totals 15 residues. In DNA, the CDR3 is TGTGCCAGTAGTACCCAAGGGCTAGCGGGAGAGACCCAGTACTTC. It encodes CASSTQGLAGETQYF.

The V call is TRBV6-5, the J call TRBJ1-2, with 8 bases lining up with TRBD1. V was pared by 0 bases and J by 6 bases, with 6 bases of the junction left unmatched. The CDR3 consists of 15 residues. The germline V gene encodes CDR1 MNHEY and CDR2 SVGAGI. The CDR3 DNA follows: TGTGCCAGCAGTTACTCGGATGCCAGGGGGCATGGCTACACCTTC. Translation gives CASSYSDARGHGYTF.

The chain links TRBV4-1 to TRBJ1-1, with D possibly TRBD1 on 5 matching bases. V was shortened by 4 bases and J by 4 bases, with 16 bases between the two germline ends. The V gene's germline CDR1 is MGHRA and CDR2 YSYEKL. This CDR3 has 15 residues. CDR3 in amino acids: CASSPRGLSVTEAFF. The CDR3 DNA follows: TGCGCCAGCAGCCCACGGGGACTTTCGGTCACTGAAGCTTTCTTT.

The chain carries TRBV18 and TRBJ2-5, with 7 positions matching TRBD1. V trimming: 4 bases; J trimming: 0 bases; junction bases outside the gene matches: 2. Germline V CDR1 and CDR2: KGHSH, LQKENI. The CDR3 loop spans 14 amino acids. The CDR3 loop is CASSRTGHQETQYF. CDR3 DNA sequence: TGTGCCAGCTCACGGACAGGTCACCAAGAGACCCAGTACTTC.

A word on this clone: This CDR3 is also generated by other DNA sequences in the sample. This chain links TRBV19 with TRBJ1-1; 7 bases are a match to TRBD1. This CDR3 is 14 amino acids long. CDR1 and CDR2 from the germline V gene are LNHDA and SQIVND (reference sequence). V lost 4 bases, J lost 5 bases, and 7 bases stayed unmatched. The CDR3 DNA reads TGTGCCAGTAGTAGAACAGGGGCGCGGACTGAAGCTTTCTTT. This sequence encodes CASSRTGARTEAFF.

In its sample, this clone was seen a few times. The CDR3 is CATSRDPGTGNGNTIYF. The CDR3 region has the DNA TGTGCCACCAGCAGAGATCCCGGGACAGGGAATGGAAACACCATATATTTT. The genes are TRBV15 and TRBJ1-3; 9 nucleotides agree with TRBD1. This CDR3 is built from 17 residues. The trim removed 0 bases at V and 3 bases at J, leaving 6 bases unmatched. Germline V CDR1 and CDR2: LNHNV, YYDKDF (reference sequence).

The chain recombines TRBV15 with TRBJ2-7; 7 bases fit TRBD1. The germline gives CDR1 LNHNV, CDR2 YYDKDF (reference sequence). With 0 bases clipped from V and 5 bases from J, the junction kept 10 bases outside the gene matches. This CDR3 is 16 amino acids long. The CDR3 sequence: CATSRDSTGVIHEQYF. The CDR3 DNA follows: TGTGCCACCAGCAGAGATTCAACAGGGGTCATTCACGAGCAGTACTTC.

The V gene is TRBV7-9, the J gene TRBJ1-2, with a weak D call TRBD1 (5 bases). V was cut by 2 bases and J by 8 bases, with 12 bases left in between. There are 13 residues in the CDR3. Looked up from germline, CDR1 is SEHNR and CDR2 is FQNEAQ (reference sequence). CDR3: CASSLTQGRGYTF. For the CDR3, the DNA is TGTGCCAGCAGCTTAACGCAGGGTCGGGGCTACACCTTC.

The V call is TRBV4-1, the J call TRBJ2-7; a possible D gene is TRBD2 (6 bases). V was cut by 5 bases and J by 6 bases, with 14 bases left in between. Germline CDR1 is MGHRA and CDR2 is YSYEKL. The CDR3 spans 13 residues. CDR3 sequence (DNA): TGCGCCAGCAGCGCCCCCGGGAGTCCCGAGCAGTACTTC. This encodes CASSAPGSPEQYF.

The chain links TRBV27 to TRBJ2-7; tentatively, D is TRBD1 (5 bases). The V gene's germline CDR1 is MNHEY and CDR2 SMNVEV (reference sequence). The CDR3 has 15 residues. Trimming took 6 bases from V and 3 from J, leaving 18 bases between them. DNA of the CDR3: TGTGCCAGCAGCGTTAACAGGCCACTCATCTACGAGCAGTACTTC. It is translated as CASSVNRPLIYEQYF.

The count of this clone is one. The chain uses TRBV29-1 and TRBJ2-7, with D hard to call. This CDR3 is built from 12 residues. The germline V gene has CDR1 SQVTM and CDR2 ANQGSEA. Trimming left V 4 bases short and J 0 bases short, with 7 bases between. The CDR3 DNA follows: TGCAGCGTTGTTTACAGCTCCTACGAGCAGTACTTC. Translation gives CSVVYSSYEQYF.

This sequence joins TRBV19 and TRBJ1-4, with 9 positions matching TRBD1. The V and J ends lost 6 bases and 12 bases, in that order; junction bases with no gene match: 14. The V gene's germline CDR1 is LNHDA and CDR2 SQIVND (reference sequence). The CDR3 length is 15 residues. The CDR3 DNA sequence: TGTGCCAGTAGCTCAACGGGACAGGGATCCAGGGAACTGTTTTTT. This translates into CASSSTGQGSRELFF. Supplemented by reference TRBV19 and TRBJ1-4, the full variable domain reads DGGITQSPKYLFRKEGQNVTLSCEQNLNHDAMYWYRQDPGQGLRLIYYSQIVNDFQKGDIAEGYSVSREKKESFPLTVTSAQKNPTAFYLCASSSTGQGSRELFFGSGTQLSVL.

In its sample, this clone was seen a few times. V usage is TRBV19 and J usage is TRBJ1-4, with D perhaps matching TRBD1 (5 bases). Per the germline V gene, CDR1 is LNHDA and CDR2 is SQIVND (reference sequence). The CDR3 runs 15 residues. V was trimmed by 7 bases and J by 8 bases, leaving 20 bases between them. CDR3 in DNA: TGTGCCAGTACCAGGTCGGGCCCAGGGCGGGAAAAACTGTTTTTT. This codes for CASTRSGPGREKLFF.

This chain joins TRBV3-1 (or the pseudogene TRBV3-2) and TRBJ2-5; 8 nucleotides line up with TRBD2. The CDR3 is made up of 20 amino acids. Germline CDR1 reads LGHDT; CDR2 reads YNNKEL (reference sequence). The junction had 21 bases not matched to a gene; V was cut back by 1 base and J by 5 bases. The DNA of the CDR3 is TGTGCCAGCAGCCAAGTAATCCCTTGGGGCGGGGGGAAAAATCGGGAGACCCAGTACTTC. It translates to CASSQVIPWGGGKNRETQYF.

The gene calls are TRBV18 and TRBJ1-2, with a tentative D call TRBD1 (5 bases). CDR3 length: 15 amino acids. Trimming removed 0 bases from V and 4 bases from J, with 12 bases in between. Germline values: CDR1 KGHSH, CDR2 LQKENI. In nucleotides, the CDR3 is TGTGCCAGCTCACCACCCGACAGCCCTGTCTATGGCTACACCTTC. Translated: CASSPPDSPVYGYTF.

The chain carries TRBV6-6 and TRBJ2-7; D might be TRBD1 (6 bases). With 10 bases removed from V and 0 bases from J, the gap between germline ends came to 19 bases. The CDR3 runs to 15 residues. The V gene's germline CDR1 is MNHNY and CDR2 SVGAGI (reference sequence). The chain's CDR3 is CATRQESGSSYEQYF. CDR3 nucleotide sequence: TGTGCCACCCGACAGGAATCGGGTAGCTCCTACGAGCAGTACTTC.

Written as DNA, the CDR3 is TGTGCCAGCAGTCAAACCCCGGGACAGGGAATTAATTCACCCCTCCACTTT. This codes for CASSQTPGQGINSPLHF. The chain couples TRBV6-4 to TRBJ1-6, with 9 bases fitting TRBD1. From germline, CDR1 is MRHNA and CDR2 SNTAGT. With V trimmed by 5 bases and J by 6 bases, 11 bases remained unmatched. The CDR3 spans 17 residues.

CDR3 protein: CASSRGQGRVTEAFF. CDR3 coding DNA: TGTGCCAGCAGTCGAGGACAGGGGAGGGTGACTGAAGCTTTCTTT. The chain joins TRBV6-5 to TRBJ1-1; TRBD1 aligns across 9 bases. Trimming removed 5 bases from V and 5 bases from J; junction bases left unmatched: 9. The CDR3 is 15 residues long. Germline V gives CDR1 MNHEY, CDR2 SVGAGI.

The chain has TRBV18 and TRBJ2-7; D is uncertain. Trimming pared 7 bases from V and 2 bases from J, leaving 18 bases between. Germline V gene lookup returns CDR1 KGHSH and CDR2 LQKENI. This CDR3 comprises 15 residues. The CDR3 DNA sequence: TGTGCCAGCTTACGTGGCCTCGACGGAGCCTACGAGCAGTACTTC. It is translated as CASLRGLDGAYEQYF.